This T cell receptor (beta chain) derives from a study of CD8 T cells in Susac syndrome. From germline, CDR1 is LGHNA and CDR2 YNFKEQ. J lost 1 base, V lost 3 bases, and 7 bases had no gene match. CDR3 length equals 16 residues. With random hexamers, reverse transcription was performed on roughly 0.45 to 1 ug of RNA. TCRdb re-derived calls from the immunoSEQ multiplex PCR reads in MiXCR, one entry per CDR3 protein. The sample shows roughly 200,000 distinct CDR3 sequences, about 95% of them seen only once. The T cells that were sequenced for TCR beta were CD8+ and CD4+ cells from blood. The chain combines TRBV4-2 with TRBJ2-3; 7 bases align to TRBD1. The sequence was collected from a human donor in good health. Sequencing used CD4+ T cells from PBMCs. DNA of the CDR3: TGTGCCAGCAGCCAGGGAGACAGGGCTGGCACAGATACGCAGTATTTT. Amino acid sequence: CASSQGDRAGTDTQYF.